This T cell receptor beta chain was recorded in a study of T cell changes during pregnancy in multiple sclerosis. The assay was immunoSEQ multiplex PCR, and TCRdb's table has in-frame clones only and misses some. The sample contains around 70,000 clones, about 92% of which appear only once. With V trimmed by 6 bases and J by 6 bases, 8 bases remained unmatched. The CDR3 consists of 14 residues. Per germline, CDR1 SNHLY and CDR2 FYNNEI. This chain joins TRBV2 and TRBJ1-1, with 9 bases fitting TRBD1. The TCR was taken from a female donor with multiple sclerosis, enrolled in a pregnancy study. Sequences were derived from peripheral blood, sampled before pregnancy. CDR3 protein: CASRWDRAVAEAFF. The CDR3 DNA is TGTGCCAGCAGATGGGACAGGGCGGTCGCTGAAGCTTTCTTT.